This paragraph reports one TCR beta chain. The antigen is unknown. This CDR3 spans 13 amino acids. V was trimmed by 6 bases and J by 2 bases, leaving 7 bases between them. Germline V gene data show CDR1 as MDHEN and CDR2 as SYDVKM. This sample was taken from a study of CXCR4 blockade with PD-1 therapy in pancreatic cancer. Whole-study results and caveats: Clone frequency correlated with its number of distinct nucleotide rearrangements. Tumor clonality averaged approximately 0.15 versus 0.05 in healthy blood, not predicting survival. Sequencing covered TCRbeta chains only, not alpha chains.

TCRdb's table, derived via immunoSEQ multiplex PCR, lists solely in-frame clones and lacks some. Among just over 5,000 clones listed, approximately 48% were seen once. V gene TRBV28 combines with J gene TRBJ1-4; weak D call: TRBD1 (5 bases). Sequences were obtained from tumor tissue. This receptor was obtained from a human donor with pancreatic ductal adenocarcinoma. The CDR3 is CASSGGTNEKLFF. The DNA for the CDR3 is TGTGCCAGCAGCGGGGGTACTAATGAAAAACTGTTTTTT.